Below, 10 T cell receptor beta chains from the same sample are listed, as sequenced in a study of T-cell memory formation after mild COVID-19. TCRdb re-analysed the 5' RACE reads in MiXCR, keeping a single row per CDR3 protein. The sample has around 200,000 distinct CDR3 sequences, approximately 30% seen once. Sequencing input: PBMCs or a T cell subset sorted from them (not recorded which). These receptors originate from an adult woman who had mild COVID-19 (a few samples of this study predate the infection). Cell type and time point are not known.

This clonotype was observed a few times. The rearrangement links TRBV14 to TRBJ2-1; 10 positions agree with TRBD2. With 4 bases clipped from V and 4 bases from J, the junction kept 4 bases outside the gene matches. CDR1 is SGHDN and CDR2 is FVKESK in the germline V gene. The CDR3 length is 15 residues. The CDR3 DNA is TGTGCCAGCAGCCGCCGGACTAGCGGTTACAATGAGCAGTTCTTC. Residues: CASSRRTSGYNEQFF.

A few counts support this clonotype. This rearrangement joins TRBV6-2 or TRBV6-3 to TRBJ2-5, with TRBD2 identical over 7 bases. CDR1 is MNHEY and CDR2 is SVGEGT in the germline V gene. The CDR3 covers 13 residues. The junction had 2 bases not matched to a gene; V was cut back by 4 bases and J by 3 bases. As DNA, the CDR3 is TGTGCCAGCAGTTGGGGAGGGGAAGAGACCCAGTACTTC. Translation gives CASSWGGEETQYF.

A few counts support this clonotype. This chain joins TRBV11-2 and TRBJ1-1, with TRBD1 matching 7 bases. V gave up 3 bases and J gave up 0 bases; unmatched junction bases: 1. From germline, CDR1 is SGHAT and CDR2 FQNNGV. CDR3 length: 14 amino acids. CDR3 in DNA: TGTGCCAGCAGCTTCGGACAGGTGAACACTGAAGCTTTCTTT. Translated, it gives CASSFGQVNTEAFF.

A few counts support this clonotype. The rearrangement uses TRBV24-1 and TRBJ2-2, with 8 bases fitting TRBD2. V shed 5 bases, J shed 2 bases, and the junction held 6 bases outside the gene matches. This CDR3 contains 16 residues. Germline assignment: CDR1 KGHDR and CDR2 SFDVKD. CDR3 amino acids: CATSGQLAVNTGELFF. CDR3 DNA sequence: TGTGCCACCAGTGGTCAACTAGCGGTAAACACCGGGGAGCTGTTTTTT.

This clonotype was seen more than once but under ten times. This chain connects TRBV4-1 to TRBJ2-5; D is unresolved. V lost 1 base to trimming and J lost 2 bases, with 11 bases between them. The CDR3 is 15 residues long. Looked up from germline, CDR1 is MGHRA and CDR2 is YSYEKL. In nucleotides, the CDR3 is TGCGCCAGCAGCCAAGTGGCGACTGTTCAAGAGACCCAGTACTTC. The encoded protein is CASSQVATVQETQYF.

V gene TRBV15 combines with J gene TRBJ2-1, with 10 bases that match TRBD1. Germline V CDR1 and CDR2: LNHNV, YYDKDF (reference sequence). There are 14 residues in the CDR3. V was clipped by 4 bases and J by 8 bases; unmatched bases: 5. CDR3 amino acids: CATSIRQGAYEQFF. The CDR3 DNA sequence: TGTGCCACCAGCATCCGACAGGGGGCTTATGAGCAGTTCTTC.

This rearrangement joins TRBV28 to TRBJ2-2, with a weak D call TRBD2 (6 bases). V shed 5 bases and J shed 0 bases, with 7 bases lying between them. Germline V gives CDR1 MDHEN, CDR2 SYDVKM. This CDR3 spans 14 amino acids. This chain's CDR3 is CASSGGANTGELFF. Here the CDR3 DNA reads TGTGCCAGCAGTGGCGGGGCGAACACCGGGGAGCTGTTTTTT.

The chain is built from TRBV12-3 or TRBV12-4 and TRBJ2-1; D is possibly TRBD1 (5 bases). Trimming removed 6 bases at V and 0 bases at J, with 12 bases between. This CDR3 has 15 residues. CDR3: CASSQTESSYNEQFF. In DNA, the CDR3 is TGTGCCAGCAGCCAGACAGAGAGCTCCTACAATGAGCAGTTCTTC.

CDR3: CASSFRQGQNTEAFF. The CDR3 nucleotides are TGTGCCAGCAGCTTCCGACAGGGACAGAACACTGAAGCTTTCTTT. The J gene is TRBJ1-1, the V gene TRBV7-2; 7 bases fit TRBD1. There are 15 residues in the CDR3. Unmatched junction bases numbered 5, after V lost 3 bases and J lost 1 base. Germline lookup yields CDR1 SGHTA and CDR2 FQGNSA.

Only a few counts were recorded for this clonotype. This chain links TRBV18 with TRBJ2-7, with TRBD1 matching 10 bases. Trimming at V came to 3 bases and at J to 0 bases, leaving 5 bases not matched to a gene. Germline loops: CDR1 KGHSH, CDR2 LQKENI. The CDR3 has 16 amino acids. Here the CDR3 DNA reads TGTGCCAGCTCACCGTCCGGGACAGGGGTCTCCTACGAGCAGTACTTC. Protein product: CASSPSGTGVSYEQYF.